The 5 T cell receptor beta chains in this list originate from one sample, sequenced in a study of technical replicates of blood from a handful of donors. Clones were read by immunoSEQ multiplex PCR, and TCRdb kept only the in-frame ones, dropping some. The sample lists about 97,000 clones, just under 95% occurring once. The sample was T cells isolated from PBMCs. The receptors shown here come from a human donor in good health.

Details on this clone: This same CDR3 is encoded by further DNA sequences in the sample. This sequence joins TRBV6-1 and TRBJ2-7, with D unclear. This CDR3 spans 14 amino acids. Germline V gene lookup returns CDR1 MNHNS and CDR2 SASEGT. Trimming left V 6 bases short and J 3 bases short, with 15 bases between. The CDR3: CASRAPSQYYEQYF. DNA for the CDR3: TGTGCCAGCAGGGCCCCTTCTCAGTACTACGAGCAGTACTTC.

The chain is built from TRBV19 and TRBJ1-5; 8 nucleotides agree with TRBD1. V shed 6 bases, J shed 6 bases, and the junction held 7 bases outside the gene matches. This CDR3 comprises 14 residues. CDR1 and CDR2 (germline): LNHDA, SQIVND (reference sequence). For the CDR3, the DNA is TGTGCCAGTAGACCAGACAGGGGCGGTCAGCCCCAGCATTTT. The encoded protein is CASRPDRGGQPQHF.

The CDR3 region is CASIFTGYLTEAFF. CDR3 DNA sequence: TGTGCCAGCATTTTCACAGGCTACTTAACTGAAGCTTTCTTT. This chain links TRBV6-1 with TRBJ1-1; a possible D gene is TRBD1 (5 bases). Germline V gene lookup returns CDR1 MNHNS and CDR2 SASEGT. CDR3 size: 14 residues. The germline V and J ends were trimmed by 7 bases and 5 bases, with 17 bases remaining between them.

V is TRBV9 and J is TRBJ2-3; tentatively, D is TRBD2 (5 bases). The CDR3 runs 14 residues. V gave up 4 bases and J gave up 2 bases, with 11 bases separating them. In germline, CDR1 is SGDLS, CDR2 YYNGEE. The CDR3 coding sequence is TGTGCCAGCAGCAAAGAGGGTAACACAGATACGCAGTATTTT. Residues: CASSKEGNTDTQYF. Full variable domain (remainder filled in from reference TRBV9 and TRBJ2-3): DSGVTQTPKHLITATGQRVTLRCSPRSGDLSVYWYQQSLDQGLQFLIQYYNGEERAKGNILERFSAQQFPDLHSELNLSSLELGDSALYFCASSKEGNTDTQYFGPGTRLTVL.

The rearrangement joins TRBV2 to TRBJ2-1; 8 nucleotides agree with TRBD1. The J segment lost 5 bases and the V segment lost 3 bases, leaving 3 bases of the junction unmatched. Germline CDR1 and CDR2: SNHLY and FYNNEI. There are 14 residues in the CDR3. This CDR3 reads CASSDRTGNNEQFF. Here the CDR3 DNA reads TGTGCCAGCAGTGACAGGACAGGGAACAATGAGCAGTTCTTC.